Following are 14 T cell receptor beta chains from one sample sequenced in a study of cytomegalovirus exposure and HLA in healthy donors. The PCR employed 60 Vbeta primers together with 13 Jbeta primers. Some clones are missing from TCRdb's copy, which holds only in-frame ones; the method was immunoSEQ multiplex PCR. This table holds more than 90,000 clones, about two thirds found once. Sequenced material: PBMCs. The receptors were sampled from a man aged 25-45 years in good health and CMV-seropositive.

The chain employs TRBV5-3 and TRBJ1-2; a weak D match, TRBD1 (5 bases). TRBV5-3 is sorted into the ORF group, with uncertain function. Trimming pared 4 bases from V and 0 bases from J, leaving 13 bases between. The CDR3 is 15 amino acids. DNA of the CDR3: TGTGCCAGAAGCACCACAGGCGGACCTAACTATGGCTACACCTTC. Protein: CARSTTGGPNYGYTF.

This chain links TRBV11-2 with TRBJ2-7; 12 positions agree with TRBD2. With V trimmed by 1 base and J by 5 bases, 9 bases remained unmatched. CDR1 and CDR2 (germline): SGHAT, FQNNGV. The CDR3 is 17 amino acids. CDR3 in amino acids: CASSLARGLAGGNEQYF. The CDR3 DNA reads TGTGCCAGCAGCTTAGCTCGCGGGCTAGCGGGGGGGAACGAGCAGTACTTC.

This clone appeared a few times. V is TRBV5-1 and J is TRBJ2-1; the match to TRBD1 covers 9 bases. There are 17 residues in the CDR3. CDR1 is SGHRS and CDR2 is YFSETQ in the germline V gene. The J segment lost 7 bases and the V segment lost 4 bases, leaving 15 bases of the junction unmatched. CDR3 in amino acids: CASSPLLGTGNRNEQFF. DNA of the CDR3: TGCGCCAGCAGCCCATTACTTGGGACAGGGAATAGGAATGAGCAGTTCTTC.

This chain uses TRBV7-6 with TRBJ2-3, with 8 bases that match TRBD2. The CDR3 totals 15 residues. With 0 bases clipped from V and 3 bases from J, the junction kept 2 bases outside the gene matches. Germline-derived CDR1 and CDR2 are SGHVS and FNYEAQ. The CDR3: CASSLAAGGTDTQYF. DNA for the CDR3: TGTGCCAGCAGCTTAGCGGCGGGAGGAACAGATACGCAGTATTTT.

The chain joins TRBV6-4 to TRBJ2-7; perhaps TRBD2 as D (5 bases). Germline assignment: CDR1 MRHNA and CDR2 SNTAGT. Trimming removed 5 bases from V and 4 bases from J, with 12 bases in between. This CDR3 has 13 residues. The DNA for the CDR3 is TGTGCCAGCAGTCGAGGGATCTCGTACGAGCAGTACGTC. This gives the protein CASSRGISYEQYV.

This sequence joins TRBV9 and TRBJ2-2; 13 nucleotides line up with TRBD2. J was trimmed by 10 bases and V by 4 bases; bases with no gene match: 4. There are 14 residues in the CDR3. Germline V gene data show CDR1 as SGDLS and CDR2 as YYNGEE. The CDR3 is CASSTGTSGEELFF. For the CDR3, the DNA is TGTGCCAGCAGCACTGGGACTAGCGGGGAGGAGCTGTTTTTT. The full variable domain, rest sourced from reference TRBV9 and TRBJ2-2, is DSGVTQTPKHLITATGQRVTLRCSPRSGDLSVYWYQQSLDQGLQFLIQYYNGEERAKGNILERFSAQQFPDLHSELNLSSLELGDSALYFCASSTGTSGEELFFGEGSRLTVL.

V and J are TRBV27 and TRBJ1-2; 9 bases agree with TRBD1. V lost 8 bases, J lost 7 bases, and 8 bases stayed unmatched. CDR3 size: 13 residues. Germline V gene sequence: CDR1 MNHEY, CDR2 SMNVEV (reference sequence). CDR3: CASVGTGGFGYTF. CDR3 in DNA: TGTGCCAGCGTGGGAACAGGGGGCTTTGGCTACACCTTC.

This chain joins TRBV10-3 and TRBJ2-1; 10 bases map to TRBD2. V lost 5 bases, J lost 0 bases, and 4 bases stayed unmatched. The CDR3 sequence is 16 residues long. CDR1 and CDR2 (germline): ENHRY, SYGVKD. The CDR3 loop is CAISQLAGRSYNEQFF. CDR3 coding DNA: TGTGCCATCAGTCAACTAGCGGGGCGCTCCTACAATGAGCAGTTCTTC.

This clone was counted only a few times. This rearrangement joins TRBV5-1 to TRBJ2-2; a possible D gene is TRBD2 (5 bases). The CDR3 contains 15 residues. Trimming stripped 0 bases from V and 1 base from J, with 7 bases between. Germline V lookup: CDR1 SGHRS, CDR2 YFSETQ. Here the CDR3 reads CASSLAGKNTGELFF. CDR3 in DNA: TGCGCCAGCAGCTTGGCGGGAAAGAACACCGGGGAGCTGTTTTTT.

The chain uses TRBV6-1 and TRBJ2-1; unclear D gene. The CDR3 is made up of 11 amino acids. Trimming shortened V by 4 bases and J by 16 bases, and 14 bases separated the two germline ends. CDR1 MNHNS and CDR2 SASEGT come from the germline V gene. This CDR3 reads CASSGALTNFF. CDR3 DNA sequence: TGTGCCAGCAGTGGCGCCCTAACGAACTTCTTC.

Concerning this clone: At one end, the junction sequence differs from germline, possibly due to a read error. This chain joins TRBV7-7 and TRBJ1-3; tentatively, D is TRBD1 (6 bases). Looked up from germline, CDR1 is SSHAT and CDR2 is FNYEAQ (reference sequence). There are 14 residues in the CDR3. CDR3 nucleotide sequence: TGTGCTAGCAGCCCCAGCGGACAGGGAAACACCATATATTTT. Residues: CASSPSGQGNTIYF.

V is TRBV10-3 and J is TRBJ1-1; D may be TRBD1 (6 bases). The germline gives CDR1 ENHRY, CDR2 SYGVKD. The CDR3 consists of 16 residues. V lost 5 bases, J lost 1 base, and 17 bases lay in between. The CDR3 reads CAISSGGQEGNTEAFF. The DNA for the CDR3 is TGTGCCATCAGTTCGGGGGGCCAGGAGGGGAACACTGAAGCTTTCTTT.

The chain couples TRBV9 to TRBJ2-7; 8 nucleotides match TRBD1. This CDR3 comprises 14 residues. J was trimmed by 6 bases and V by 4 bases; bases with no gene match: 9. Germline V gene sequence: CDR1 SGDLS, CDR2 YYNGEE. Here the CDR3 reads CASSPRQGQFEQYF. In DNA, the CDR3 is TGTGCCAGCAGCCCGCGACAGGGGCAGTTCGAGCAGTACTTC.

The chain carries TRBV30 and TRBJ2-7; D may be TRBD2 (6 bases). Per germline, CDR1 GTSNPN and CDR2 SVGIG (reference sequence). CDR3 length: 13 residues. The V and J ends lost 0 bases and 3 bases respectively, with 9 bases between them. The CDR3 loop reads CAWSVRGNYEQYF. In nucleotides, the CDR3 is TGTGCCTGGAGTGTCCGGGGGAACTACGAGCAGTACTTC. The full variable domain, completed using reference TRBV30 and TRBJ2-7, is SQTIHQWPATLVQPVGSPLSLECTVEGTSNPNLYWYRQAAGRGLQLLFYSVGIGQISSEVPQNLSASRPQDRQFILSSKKLLLSDSGFYLCAWSVRGNYEQYFGPGTRLTVT.